This TCR beta chain originates from a study of cytomegalovirus exposure and HLA in healthy donors. In its sample, this clone was seen once. Its target is unknown. Some clones are missing from TCRdb's copy, which holds only in-frame ones; the method was immunoSEQ multiplex PCR. The table lists around 250,000 clones, around 90% of them singletons, with 0.37% in the top ten. The study's findings and limits: In vitro checks showed that a few CMV-associated chains really do target CMV antigens.

The clonotype originates from a young woman in good health and CMV-seronegative. The sequenced sample was PBMCs.

In DNA form, the CDR3 reads TGTGCCAGCAGTGGTATGACAGAGGCCTACGAGCAGTACGTC. This encodes CASSGMTEAYEQYV. The chain uses TRBV6-1 and TRBJ2-7; a weak D match, TRBD1 (5 bases). Germline values: CDR1 MNHNS, CDR2 SASEGT. The CDR3 consists of 14 residues. The germline V and J ends were trimmed by 4 bases and 2 bases, with 12 bases remaining between them.